A selection of T cell receptor beta chains follows, all from one sample in a study of T cells in Graves' hyperthyroidism and ophthalmopathy. TCRdb recomputed calls from the multiplex PCR reads with MiXCR, one row per CDR3 protein. Counted here are about 570,000 distinct CDR3 sequences, 46% occurring once; the ten biggest clones make up roughly 19%. The specimen was peripheral blood or thyroid tissue (not recorded which). The receptors here all came from an adult woman with Graves' disease, either hyperthyroidism or ophthalmopathy (not recorded which). CDR3s include the opening cysteine and the closing phenylalanine or tryptophan. D genes are given only for firm matches. Clone size is stated in some rows and not others, as once, few, many or a class when expanded.

CDR3,DNA,J,V,D,size
CSLSQGQETQYF,TGCAGCCTGTCACAGGGCCAAGAGACCCAGTACTTC,TRBJ2-5,TRBV29-1,NA,NA
CSALDRVRGYEQYF,TGCAGTGCTCTCGACAGGGTGAGGGGATACGAGCAGTACTTC,TRBJ2-7,TRBV20-1,TRBD1,NA
CSAPRSGVPGDTF,TGCAGTGCTCCTCGGTCGGGAGTTCCTGGCGACACCTTC,TRBJ1-2,TRBV20-1,NA,NA
CASSLTSYNQPQHF,TGTGCCAGCAGCTTGACATCGTACAATCAGCCCCAGCATTTT,TRBJ1-5,TRBV7-8,NA,many
CASSIQAVASQPQHF,TGTGCCAGTAGTATCCAGGCAGTCGCAAGTCAGCCCCAGCATTTT,TRBJ1-5,TRBV19,NA,NA
CATSSDRAMGGYTF,TGTGCCACCAGCAGCGACAGGGCCATGGGTGGCTACACCTTC,TRBJ1-2,TRBV15,TRBD1,NA
CASRGDRANTGELFF,TGTGCCAGCAGGGGGGACAGAGCGAACACCGGGGAGCTGTTTTTT,TRBJ2-2,TRBV6-2/TRBV6-3,TRBD1,many
CAITDTYSNQPQHF,TGTGCCATCACTGACACGTATAGCAATCAGCCCCAGCATTTT,TRBJ1-5,TRBV10-3,NA,many
CATSDSTRDAPQHF,TGTGCCACCAGTGATTCGACCCGCGACGCGCCCCAGCATTTT,TRBJ1-5,TRBV24-1,NA,once
CASRSGGRQPQHF,TGTGCCAGTAGGTCCGGGGGCCGCCAGCCCCAGCATTTT,TRBJ1-5,TRBV19,NA,many
CASSNDREGYNVLTF,TGTGCCAGCAGCAACGACAGGGAGGGATACAACGTCCTGACTTTC,TRBJ2-6,TRBV11-2,NA,once
CASSLISRTGELFF,TGTGCCAGCAGCTTAATTTCGAGGACCGGGGAGCTGTTTTTT,TRBJ2-2,TRBV5-5,NA,many
CASSQDRGHEKLFF,TGTGCCAGCAGTCAGGACAGGGGGCACGAAAAACTGTTTTTT,TRBJ1-4,TRBV2,TRBD1,many
CATSRGGGITEAFF,TGTGCCACCAGCAGAGGTGGAGGGATCACTGAAGCTTTCTTT,TRBJ1-1,TRBV15,NA,NA
CASSPDVDEQFF,TGTGCCAGCAGCCCCGATGTGGATGAGCAGTTCTTC,TRBJ2-1,TRBV7-8,NA,NA
CAWSEGSRGGETQYF,TGTGCCTGGAGTGAAGGGTCGCGGGGCGGAGAGACCCAGTACTTC,TRBJ2-5,TRBV30,NA,few
CASGRGTEPTEAFF,TGCGCCAGCGGCCGGGGAACGGAACCGACTGAAGCTTTCTTT,TRBJ1-1,TRBV7-8,NA,once
CAISESSSLRTEAFF,TGTGCCATCAGTGAGTCCTCCAGCCTAAGGACTGAAGCTTTCTTT,TRBJ1-1,TRBV10-3,NA,many
CATGQGNQPQHF,TGTGCTACCGGACAGGGCAATCAGCCCCAGCATTTT,TRBJ1-5,TRBV15,TRBD1,NA
CSARGQIQETQYF,TGCAGTGCTAGAGGGCAGATACAAGAGACCCAGTACTTC,TRBJ2-5,TRBV20-1,NA,many
CASSLSPGLVYTF,TGTGCCAGCAGCTTATCCCCGGGACTAGTCTACACCTTC,TRBJ1-2,TRBV5-1,NA,NA
CASSWDRGGETQYF,TGTGCCAGCAGCTGGGACAGGGGCGGAGAGACCCAGTACTTC,TRBJ2-5,TRBV2,TRBD1,NA
CASSLGGTVGPPLHF,TGTGCCAGCAGCTTGGGCGGGACAGTTGGGCCACCCCTCCACTTT,TRBJ1-6,TRBV5-4,TRBD1,once
CASSLRQGAQAFF,TGTGCCAGCAGCCTAAGACAGGGGGCTCAAGCTTTCTTT,TRBJ1-1,TRBV7-2,TRBD1,medium-sized
CASSLGLAGLTDTQYF,TGCGCCAGCAGCCTTGGACTAGCGGGGCTCACAGATACGCAGTATTTT,TRBJ2-3,TRBV5-1,TRBD2,NA
CATSSRGRAYGYTF,TGTGCCACCAGCAGCAGGGGGAGGGCCTATGGCTACACCTTC,TRBJ1-2,TRBV15,TRBD1,many